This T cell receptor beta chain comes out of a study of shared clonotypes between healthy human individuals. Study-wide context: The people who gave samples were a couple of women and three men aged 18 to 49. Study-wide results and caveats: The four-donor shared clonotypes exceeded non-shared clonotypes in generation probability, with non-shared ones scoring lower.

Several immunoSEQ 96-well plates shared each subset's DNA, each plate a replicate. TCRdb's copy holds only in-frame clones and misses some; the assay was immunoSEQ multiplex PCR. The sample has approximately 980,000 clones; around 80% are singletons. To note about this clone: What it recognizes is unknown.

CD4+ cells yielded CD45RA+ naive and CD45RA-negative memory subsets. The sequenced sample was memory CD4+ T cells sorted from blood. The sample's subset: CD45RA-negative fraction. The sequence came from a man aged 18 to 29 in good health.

This CDR3 is CATSRDWRDGTYEQYF. CDR3 sequence (DNA): TGTGCCACCAGCAGAGATTGGCGGGACGGAACCTACGAGCAGTACTTC. V is TRBV15 and J is TRBJ2-7; perhaps TRBD2 as D (6 bases). Germline assignment: CDR1 LNHNV and CDR2 YYDKDF (reference sequence). Trimming stripped 0 bases from V and 2 bases from J, with 14 bases between. The CDR3 totals 16 residues.